The sequence of this TCR beta chain was determined in a study of CD8+ T cells in alopecia areata. RNA was isolated and reverse transcribed to cDNA, the sequencing template. Only in-frame clones appear in the TCRdb table, and some are missing; sequencing was by immunoSEQ multiplex PCR. The profile shows over 30,000 clones, approximately 80% of them singletons. The CDR3 runs 17 residues. Trimming cost V 5 bases and J 4 bases; bases outside gene matches: 8. Germline V gives CDR1 SGHTA, CDR2 FQGNSA. This TCR came from a human donor with alopecia areata. Sequencing used NKG2D-low CD8+ T cells sorted from blood. The chain joins TRBV7-2 to TRBJ2-7; 16 bases align to TRBD2. The CDR3 DNA follows: TGTGCCAGCAGCACCCGATCGGGACTAGCGGGAGGGTACGAGCAGTACTTC. Its protein is CASSTRSGLAGGYEQYF.